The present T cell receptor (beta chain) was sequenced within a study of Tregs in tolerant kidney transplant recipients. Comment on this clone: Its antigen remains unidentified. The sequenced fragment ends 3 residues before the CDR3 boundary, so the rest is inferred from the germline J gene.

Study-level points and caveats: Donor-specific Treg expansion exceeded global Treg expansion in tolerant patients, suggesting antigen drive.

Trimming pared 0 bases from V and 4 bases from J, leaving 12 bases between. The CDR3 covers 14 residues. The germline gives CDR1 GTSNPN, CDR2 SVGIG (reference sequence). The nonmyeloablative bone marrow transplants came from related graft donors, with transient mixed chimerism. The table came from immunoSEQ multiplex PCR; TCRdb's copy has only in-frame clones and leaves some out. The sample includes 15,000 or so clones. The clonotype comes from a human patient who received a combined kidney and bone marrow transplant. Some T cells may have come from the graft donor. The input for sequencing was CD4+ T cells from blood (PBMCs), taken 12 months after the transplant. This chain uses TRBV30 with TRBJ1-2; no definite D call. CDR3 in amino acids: CAWSVARVSYGYTF. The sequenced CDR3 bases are TGTGCCTGGAGTGTAGCCCGGGTGTCCTATGGC.